This T cell receptor (beta chain) was documented in a study of blood T cell repertoires in COVID-19. Some clones are missing from TCRdb's copy, which holds only in-frame ones; the method was immunoSEQ multiplex PCR. This table has 150,000 to 200,000 clones, 80% to 90% appearing once. This CDR3 has 12 amino acids. The germline CDR1 and CDR2 sequences are LGHDT and YNNKEL (reference sequence). Deletions cut 3 bases from V and 4 bases from J, with 5 bases between. The material sequenced was peripheral blood. This sequence was found in a man aged 18 to 29 who had recovered from COVID-19. The chain combines TRBV3-1 (or the pseudogene TRBV3-2) with TRBJ2-3; D is undetermined. The CDR3 DNA reads as TGTGCCAGCAGCCAGGGCCCAGATACGCAGTATTTT. Translated, it gives CASSQGPDTQYF.